The entry that follows covers one T cell receptor (beta chain) sequence. Recruitment covered 20 to 25 US areas and drew participants whose ages spanned about 18 to 100 years. A PCR-confirmed or clinician-diagnosed COVID-19 case had contacted exposed participants within 2 weeks of entry. These data originate in a study of blood T cell repertoires in COVID-19. Study as a whole: There were acute and convalescent COVID-19 samples, and they came from the United States, Italy and Spain.

The CDR3 is 15 residues long. Germline-derived CDR1 and CDR2 are SGHVT and SQSDAQ. V lost 5 bases and J lost 8, with 18 bases in between. Per the original methods: Counts of nucleated cells, estimated from reference gene primer amplification, were obtained. Some clones are missing from TCRdb's copy, which holds only in-frame ones; the method was immunoSEQ multiplex PCR. V and J calls plus clone size are reproduced from that table; the DNA served to infer D and trimming. The repertoire includes 150,000 to 200,000 clones, 80% to 85% of them detected once, and roughly 5.6% sits in the top ten. This chain links TRBV7-4 with TRBJ1-4; a weak D match, TRBD1 (6 bases). This TCR came from a man in his 70s who had been exposed to COVID-19. The sequenced material came from PBMCs or T cells enriched from blood (not recorded which). The CDR3 here is CASSPTDSLGEKLFF. The CDR3 DNA follows: TGTGCCAGCAGCCCTACGGACAGCCTAGGAGAAAAACTGTTTTTT.